The sequence of this T cell receptor (beta chain) was determined in a study of regulatory and conventional T cells in RAG deficiency. Findings and caveats of the study: Shorter CDR3s in all patient subsets; >80% Treg-Tconv overlap in Omenn.

Sequencing used immunoSEQ multiplex PCR; TCRdb keeps in-frame clones, though not all of them. The repertoire holds tens of thousands of clones, around 89% seen once, with 0.51% in the top ten. In the case of this clone: The antigen is unknown. Compared with germline, one end of the junction differs, possibly owing to a read error.

Germline V CDR1 and CDR2: SSHAT, FNYEAQ (reference sequence). The CDR3 covers 13 residues. Blood CD4+ CD25-low CD127-high conventional T cells supplied the genomic DNA template. These data were also filed under a second study, of regulatory T cells. That publication notes: Primers: 52 TRBV forward and 13 TRBJ reverse.

The V call is TRBV7-7, the J call TRBJ1-1, with TRBD1 as a possible D gene (5 bases). What was sequenced was CD4+ effector T cells sorted from blood. The sequence was obtained from a human donor in good health. CDR3: CASSVREDTEAFF. CDR3 nucleotides: TGTGCTAGCAGCGTCAGGGAGGACACTGAAGCTTTCTTT.